The sequence of this T cell receptor (beta chain) was determined in a study of blood T cell repertoires in COVID-19. About the study: Sources were T cells, B-cell-depleted T cells, or PBMCs; the material itself was cDNA or gDNA.

In the authors' methods: It was from reference gene primer amplification that nucleated cell counts were estimated. Clones were sequenced by immunoSEQ multiplex PCR, and TCRdb holds only the in-frame ones, with some missing. That table is the source of V, J and clone size, and D and trimming were worked out from the DNA. Of tens of thousands of clones in the sample, around 86% were seen once. This clone was recorded only once. This CDR3 is built from 13 residues. Germline V gene data show CDR1 as LGHNA and CDR2 as YSLEER. Trimming removed 1 base from V and 4 bases from J, with 7 bases in between. This clonotype was sampled from a woman older than 75 with active or convalescent COVID-19. The chain joins TRBV4-3 to TRBJ1-1, with D maybe TRBD1 (5 bases). Sequenced input: peripheral blood. The CDR3 nucleotides read TGCGCCAGCAGCCAAGCAGGGTCCACTGAAGCTTTCTTT. Translation: CASSQAGSTEAFF.